Presented here are 2 T cell receptor beta chains from one specimen sequenced in a study of glioma-infiltrating T cells. TCR alpha and beta CDR3 regions were amplified from RNA using iRepertoire nested multiplex PCR. A single record per CDR3 protein comes from TCRdb applying MiXCR to the multiplex PCR reads. The data show about 380,000 distinct CDR3 sequences, approximately 42% seen once. Sequences were obtained from glioma tissue, nonneoplastic brain tissue, or PBMCs (not recorded which). The receptors originated from a human donor with low-grade glioma or glioblastoma, undergoing nonglioma brain surgery, or in good health (not recorded which).

CDR3 sequence reads: CASSQDSAGGFSPLHF. The CDR3 nucleotides are TGCGCCAGCAGCCAAGATTCGGCAGGGGGATTTTCACCCCTCCACTTT. V and J are TRBV4-1 and TRBJ1-6, with 7 positions matching TRBD1. J gave up 9 bases and V 0 bases, and 8 bases lay outside the gene matches. Per germline, CDR1 MGHRA and CDR2 YSYEKL. This CDR3 region has 16 residues.

The rearrangement joins TRBV27 to TRBJ1-2; D is unresolved. Germline loops: CDR1 MNHEY, CDR2 SMNVEV (reference sequence). Trimming took 4 bases from V and 4 from J, leaving 19 bases between them. This CDR3 spans 16 amino acids. CDR3 coding DNA: TGTGCCAGCAGTTCTATCCCCCGGGGAATGGGCTATGGCTACACCTTC. Translation gives CASSSIPRGMGYGYTF.